The 23 T cell receptor beta chains in this list originate from one sample, sequenced in a study of vaccination effects on CD4 cells after COVID-19. Sequencing was preceded by expansion of antigen-specific CD4+ T cells with viral peptide pools in the ViraFEST assay. Cultured cells yielded isolated CD4+ T cells after less than 11 days. BNT162b2 vaccine or mRNA-1273 vaccine was given to participants in two doses. Which antigens these TCRs recognize remains unknown. The method was immunoSEQ multiplex PCR; TCRdb's version includes in-frame clones alone and lacks a portion of them. The profile shows tens of thousands of clones, about 67% of them singletons. The sequencing used CD4+ T cells from PBMCs cultured with HCoV-229E spike peptides, collected after COVID-19 vaccination. The source of these receptors is a human donor who received a COVID-19 vaccine.

This clone showed up just once. The gene calls are TRBV27 and TRBJ1-2; D is unresolved. V was pared by 5 bases and J by 5 bases, with 15 bases between. This CDR3 is built from 14 residues. CDR1 is MNHEY and CDR2 is SMNVEV in the germline V gene (reference sequence). The CDR3 DNA reads TGTGCCAGCAGTCCCCGACGGATTTTGTATGGCTACACCTTC. Amino acid sequence: CASSPRRILYGYTF.

V usage is TRBV4-3 and J usage is TRBJ1-2; tentatively, D is TRBD1 (5 bases). The CDR3 consists of 16 residues. V lost 0 bases and J 5 bases, leaving 16 bases between the germline ends. Looked up from germline, CDR1 is LGHNA and CDR2 is YSLEER. The CDR3 DNA reads as TGCGCCAGCAGCCAAGATGTTAGCAGGGCTGGATATGGCTACACCTTC. Residues: CASSQDVSRAGYGYTF.

The chain combines TRBV7-2 with TRBJ2-5, with D possibly being TRBD2 (6 bases). V dropped 6 bases and J dropped 4 bases, with 21 bases sitting between them. Germline CDR1 reads SGHTA; CDR2 reads FQGNSA. CDR3 length: 16 residues. CDR3 sequence (DNA): TGTGCCAGCAGACGAATCGCGGGGACCCCAGGAGAGACCCAGTACTTC. The encoded protein is CASRRIAGTPGETQYF. Looking up the rest from reference TRBV7-2 and TRBJ2-5 gives the full variable domain: GAGVSQSPSNKVTEKGKDVELRCDPISGHTALYWYRQSLGQGLEFLIYFQGNSAPDKSGLPSDRFSAERTGGSVSTLTIQRTQQEDSAVYLCASRRIAGTPGETQYFGPGTRLLVL.

There are a few counts of this clone. This chain connects TRBV6-4 to TRBJ1-2, with 9 bases matching TRBD1. Trimming removed 6 bases from V and 5 bases from J; junction bases left unmatched: 7. The CDR3 runs to 14 residues. Germline CDR1 and CDR2: MRHNA and SNTAGT. The DNA for the CDR3 is TGTGCCAGCAGCCCCGGGACAGGGACGTATGGCTACACCTTC. This translates into CASSPGTGTYGYTF.

The table lists this clone with a few counts. V gene TRBV7-9 combines with J gene TRBJ2-6; D is perhaps TRBD1 or TRBD2 (5 bases each). The germline V and J ends were trimmed by 1 base and 0 bases, with 10 bases remaining between them. This CDR3 is 17 amino acids long. The germline V gene has CDR1 SEHNR and CDR2 FQNEAQ (reference sequence). The CDR3 is CASSLGPGSSGANVLTF. CDR3 nucleotide sequence: TGTGCCAGCAGCTTAGGTCCAGGGAGCTCTGGGGCCAACGTCCTGACTTTC.

The V and J genes are TRBV6-5 and TRBJ1-1; D unresolved. V dropped 6 bases and J dropped 0 bases, with 14 bases sitting between them. The CDR3 spans 15 residues. Germline CDR1 MNHEY, CDR2 SVGAGI. The CDR3 here is CASSFKAMLNTEAFF. DNA of the CDR3: TGTGCCAGCAGCTTTAAGGCCATGTTGAACACTGAAGCTTTCTTT.

In this sample, this clone turned up a few times. The V call is TRBV20-1, the J call TRBJ1-2; 8 bases match TRBD1. Germline V gives CDR1 DFQATT, CDR2 SNEGSKA (reference sequence). The CDR3 loop spans 11 amino acids. The junction had 1 base not matched to a gene; V was cut back by 3 bases and J by 7 bases. For the CDR3, the DNA is TGCAGTGCTAGGACAGGGGCTGGCTACACCTTC. Residues: CSARTGAGYTF.

This clone was recorded a few times. The gene calls are TRBV6-5 and TRBJ1-2; a weak D match, TRBD1 (5 bases). V was clipped by 6 bases and J by 4 bases, with 6 bases between them. This CDR3 has 11 residues. CDR1 is MNHEY and CDR2 is SVGAGI in the germline V gene. The CDR3 sequence: CASSGGYGYTF. The CDR3 DNA sequence: TGTGCCAGCAGCGGGGGCTATGGCTACACCTTC.

CDR3 in DNA: TGTGCCTGGAGTACTACTAGCGGGGGGGCCTTCACCGGGGAGCTGTTTTTT. Translated, it gives CAWSTTSGGAFTGELFF. The chain employs TRBV30 and TRBJ2-2; 13 positions agree with TRBD2. CDR3 length equals 17 residues. Trimming removed 2 bases from V and 4 bases from J; junction bases left unmatched: 7. Per the germline V gene, CDR1 is GTSNPN and CDR2 is SVGIG (reference sequence).

This chain joins TRBV28 and TRBJ1-2; no clear D. There are 13 residues in the CDR3. The V and J ends lost 6 bases and 8 bases respectively, with 16 bases between them. Looked up from germline, CDR1 is MDHEN and CDR2 is SYDVKM. The CDR3 is CASSPPAARGYTF. The CDR3, as DNA: TGTGCCAGCAGCCCGCCGGCCGCGAGGGGCTACACCTTC.

This chain links TRBV7-9 with TRBJ1-2; D possibly corresponds to TRBD1 (6 bases). Trimming removed 4 bases at V and 5 bases at J, with 17 bases between. Germline V CDR1 and CDR2: SEHNR, FQNEAQ (reference sequence). The CDR3 extends over 15 amino acids. CDR3 loop: CASSSWGATLYGYTF. CDR3 in DNA: TGTGCCAGCAGCTCATGGGGGGCCACTCTATATGGCTACACCTTC. Looking up the rest from reference TRBV7-9 and TRBJ1-2 gives the full variable domain: DTGVSQNPRHKITKRGQNVTFRCDPISEHNRLYWYRQTLGQGPEFLTYFQNEAQLEKSRLLSDRFSAERPKGSFSTLEIQRTEQGDSAMYLCASSSWGATLYGYTFGSGTRLTVV.

The gene calls are TRBV5-6 and TRBJ2-2; D is unclear. The germline gives CDR1 SGHDT, CDR2 YYEEEE. The CDR3 consists of 14 residues. V was trimmed by 3 bases and J by 2 bases, leaving 8 bases between them. The CDR3 spells CASSSSVNTGELFF. The CDR3 region has the DNA TGTGCCAGCAGCTCGTCCGTAAACACCGGGGAGCTGTTTTTT.

This clone was found a few times. V gene TRBV4-1 combines with J gene TRBJ2-1, with 9 bases fitting TRBD1. V gave up 1 base and J gave up 5 bases; unmatched junction bases: 3. The germline CDR1 and CDR2 sequences are MGHRA and YSYEKL. This CDR3 is built from 15 residues. CDR3 sequence (DNA): TGCGCCAGCAGCCAAGTACAGGGGGCCAACAATGAGCAGTTCTTC. Translating it yields CASSQVQGANNEQFF.

This chain links TRBV18 with TRBJ2-7; 7 bases align to TRBD1. CDR3 length: 14 amino acids. V was pared by 5 bases and J by 1 base, with 5 bases of the junction left unmatched. Per germline, CDR1 KGHSH and CDR2 LQKENI. As DNA, the CDR3 is TGTGCCAGCTCAATAACACAGGGGTCCTACGAGCAGTACGTC. It yields the protein CASSITQGSYEQYV.

The chain combines TRBV30 with TRBJ2-1; TRBD2 aligns across 7 bases. CDR3 length: 15 amino acids. Germline assignment: CDR1 GTSNPN and CDR2 SVGIG (reference sequence). The V segment lost 0 bases and the J segment 5 bases; nucleotides outside the gene matches: 7. The CDR3 spells CAWSVLASGNNEQFF. In DNA, the CDR3 is TGTGCCTGGAGTGTACTGGCTAGCGGCAACAATGAGCAGTTCTTC.

The V gene is TRBV10-3, the J gene TRBJ1-3; D is perhaps TRBD1 (5 bases). This CDR3 region has 13 residues. Trimming stripped 8 bases from V and 2 bases from J, with 10 bases between. Germline V CDR1 and CDR2: ENHRY, SYGVKD. This CDR3 is CAIRGTAGNTIYF. CDR3 nucleotide sequence: TGTGCCATCCGAGGGACTGCTGGAAACACCATATATTTT.

The chain has TRBV10-1 and TRBJ1-5, with D perhaps TRBD1 (6 bases). Deletions cut 2 bases from V and 4 bases from J, with 6 bases between. The CDR3 runs 13 residues. CDR1 and CDR2 from the germline V gene are WNHNN and SYGVQD (reference sequence). The CDR3 DNA follows: TGCGCCAGCAGTGAGAGGGGGAATCAGCCCCAGCATTTT. Residues: CASSERGNQPQHF.

The chain recombines TRBV3-1 (or the pseudogene TRBV3-2) with TRBJ1-1, with TRBD1 matching over 8 bases. There are 13 residues in the CDR3. V lost 3 bases to trimming and J lost 8 bases; unmatched junction nucleotides: 5. Germline V lookup: CDR1 LGHDT, CDR2 YNNKEL (reference sequence). The CDR3 sequence is CASSHWGDREAFF. The CDR3 region has the DNA TGTGCCAGCAGCCACTGGGGGGACAGGGAAGCTTTCTTT.

This clone was found a few times. The V and J genes are TRBV18 and TRBJ2-7; a weak D match, TRBD2 (5 bases). Trimming stripped 1 base from V and 6 bases from J, with 10 bases between. The CDR3 has 13 residues. Germline V gene data show CDR1 as KGHSH and CDR2 as LQKENI. The CDR3 here is CASSPLSGLEQYV. CDR3 DNA sequence: TGTGCCAGCTCACCACTCAGTGGACTCGAGCAGTACGTC.

This clone came up a few times. V usage is TRBV2 and J usage is TRBJ2-7; the match to TRBD1 covers 7 bases. V was pared by 6 bases and J by 1 base, with 0 bases of the junction left unmatched. This CDR3 is 12 amino acids long. Germline V gene data show CDR1 as SNHLY and CDR2 as FYNNEI. The CDR3 loop is CASRDRSYEQYV. CDR3 DNA: TGTGCCAGCAGGGACAGGTCCTACGAGCAGTACGTC.

The chain couples TRBV7-9 to TRBJ1-2; D is ambiguous. This CDR3 has 14 residues. Looked up from germline, CDR1 is SEHNR and CDR2 is FQNEAQ (reference sequence). The V end was cut by 3 bases, the J end by 1 base, with 9 bases between. CDR3 amino acids: CASSFLSFNYGYTF. The CDR3 nucleotides read TGTGCCAGCAGCTTTCTTAGTTTTAACTATGGCTACACCTTC.

The CDR3 loop reads CASSPGRFSGANVLTF. The CDR3, as DNA: TGTGCCAGCAGTCCGGGACGCTTCTCTGGGGCCAACGTCCTGACTTTC. The chain combines TRBV6-4 with TRBJ2-6; TRBD1 or TRBD2 may be the D gene (5 bases each). CDR1 and CDR2 from the germline V gene are MRHNA and SNTAGT. The length of the CDR3 is 16 residues. The ends were cut back, 5 bases at V and 0 bases at J, with 11 bases in the middle.

V and J are TRBV20-1 and TRBJ1-2, with D perhaps TRBD1 (5 bases). The ends were cut back, 3 bases at V and 8 bases at J, with 25 bases in the middle. The germline V gene encodes CDR1 DFQATT and CDR2 SNEGSKA (reference sequence). The CDR3 length is 16 residues. The CDR3 coding sequence is TGCAGTGCTAGTTCAGGAATCGGGGCCCTTGGATCGGGCTACACCTTC. The encoded protein is CSASSGIGALGSGYTF.